This T cell receptor beta chain comes out of a study of regulatory T cells in long-lasting Graves disease. Both iRepertoire HTBI primers and Arm-PCR of CDR3 regions were used to build the TCR beta libraries. A single record per CDR3 protein comes from TCRdb applying MiXCR to the multiplex PCR reads. The sample has more than 450,000 distinct CDR3 sequences, 15% to 20% seen once. Sample time point: newly diagnosed GD, antithyroid drugs for less than 3 months. Preparation of the TCR library used RNA extracted from PBMCs. This CDR3 region has 16 residues. The V end was cut by 3 bases, the J end by 1 base, with 15 bases between. The V gene's germline CDR1 is MNHNS and CDR2 SASEGT. This clonotype was seen more than once but under ten times. These same records also appear under a second study, on T cells in Graves' hyperthyroidism and ophthalmopathy.

The sequence derives from a man in his forties or fifties with Graves disease. Source: peripheral blood mononuclear cells (PBMCs), taken at new diagnosis, from a patient treated with antithyroid drugs. The chain uses TRBV6-1 and TRBJ1-1; possible D gene TRBD1, 6 bases. The CDR3 is CASSDRPRTANTEAFF. The CDR3 DNA sequence: TGTGCCAGCAGTGACCGACCCAGGACAGCGAACACTGAAGCTTTCTTT.